The clone carrying this T cell receptor (beta chain) was observed once. V was pared by 0 bases and J by 3 bases, with 13 bases between. The CDR3 covers 16 residues. CDR1 and CDR2 (germline): KGHDR, SFDVKD. The data were obtained in a study of blood T cell repertoires in COVID-19. Source study methods: Nucleated cell counts were estimated from reference gene primer amplification. Profiling relied on immunoSEQ multiplex PCR, and the TCRdb table lists in-frame clones only, not all of them. For V, J and clone size, that table is used; D and trimming come from the DNA. The data contain under 85,000 clones, about 81% of them singletons.

The sequencing sample was made of peripheral blood. The chain employs TRBV24-1 and TRBJ2-5, with a possible D match to TRBD1 (6 bases). This TCR was recovered from a man older than 75 with acute or convalescent COVID-19. The CDR3: CATSDLSAGVKETQYF. The CDR3 DNA reads TGTGCCACCAGTGATTTGAGCGCAGGGGTAAAAGAGACCCAGTACTTC.